Below are 20 T cell receptor beta chains sequenced from a single sample in a study of read filtering for tumor transcriptome and immune sequencing. The library was built from 400 ng RNA with molecular barcoded adaptors for alpha/delta and beta/gamma chains. TCRdb redid the calling of the reads with MiXCR, one entry per CDR3 protein. The sample holds more than 70,000 distinct CDR3 sequences, roughly 21% seen once. Sequenced material: a population of CD138-negative cells sorted from bone marrow. The receptors derive from a donor aged 40 or over with multiple myeloma.

This clonotype has a handful of counts. One base away lies a much larger clone, so this may be a sequencing read error. Without the conserved terminal phenylalanine or tryptophan, this CDR3 likely stems from a read error. The chain uses TRBV29-1 and TRBJ2-3; D not certain. V was clipped by 4 bases and J by 1 base, with 12 bases between them. This CDR3 has 14 residues. Germline CDR1 is SQVTM and CDR2 is ANQGSEA. The CDR3 DNA reads as TGCAGCGTTGCAGGTGGGGTACGCACAGATACGCAGTATCTT. Protein product: CSVAGGVRTDTQYL.

This clonotype was detected many times. The chain uses TRBV28 and TRBJ2-7; a possible D gene is TRBD1 (6 bases). Per germline, CDR1 MDHEN and CDR2 SYDVKM. The CDR3 consists of 16 residues. Trimming stripped 4 bases from V and 3 bases from J, with 19 bases between. CDR3: CASSSLTNRVSYEQYF. Here the CDR3 DNA reads TGTGCCAGCAGTTCCCTGACGAACAGGGTTAGCTACGAGCAGTACTTC. Full variable domain (outside the CDR3, taken from reference TRBV28 and TRBJ2-7): DVKVTQSSRYLVKRTGEKVFLECVQDMDHENMFWYRQDPGLGLRLIYFSYDVKMKEKGDIPEGYSVSREKKERFSLILESASTNQTSMYLCASSSLTNRVSYEQYFGPGTRLTVT.

As regards this clonotype: The junction shows a germline mismatch at one end, possibly a read error. The chain recombines TRBV5-1 with TRBJ2-1; 8 bases are a match to TRBD1. Per the germline V gene, CDR1 is SGHRS and CDR2 is YFSETQ. The CDR3 sequence is 14 residues long. CDR3 coding DNA: TGCGTCAGCGGAAGACAGGGGTTGGACAATGAGCAGTTCTTC. Translating gives CVSGRQGLDNEQFF. Looking up the rest from reference TRBV5-1 and TRBJ2-1 gives the full variable domain: KAGVTQTPRYLIKTRGQQVTLSCSPISGHRSVSWYQQTPGQGLQFLFEYFSETQRNKGNFPGRFSGRQFSNSRSEMNVSTLELGDSALYLCVSGRQGLDNEQFFGPGTRLTVL.

The sample holds many counts of this clonotype. This chain links TRBV5-5 with TRBJ1-1, with D uncertain. V lost 0 bases to trimming and J lost 4 bases, with 10 bases between them. This CDR3 spans 14 amino acids. The germline gives CDR1 SGHKS, CDR2 YYEKEE (reference sequence). The chain's CDR3 is CASSLGLYGTEAFF. The CDR3 nucleotides are TGTGCCAGCAGCTTGGGGCTGTATGGCACTGAAGCTTTCTTT.

This clonotype was picked up many times. The gene calls are TRBV20-1 and TRBJ1-1; no firm D call. There are 13 residues in the CDR3. Germline loops: CDR1 DFQATT, CDR2 SNEGSKA (reference sequence). V shed 2 bases and J shed 7 bases, with 14 bases lying between them. In nucleotides, the CDR3 is TGCAGTGCTAGATCCAGCCTAGGCGGTGAAGCTTTCTTT. It yields the protein CSARSSLGGEAFF.

This clonotype was counted only a few times. This rearrangement joins TRBV6-5 to TRBJ2-7, with 9 bases lining up with TRBD1. Per germline, CDR1 MNHEY and CDR2 SVGAGI. V dropped 4 bases and J dropped 4; count of bases not matched to a gene: 5. This CDR3 is 14 amino acids long. The CDR3: CASSLYRGRYEQYF. Here the CDR3 DNA reads TGTGCCAGCAGTTTGTACAGGGGGCGGTACGAGCAGTACTTC.

This clonotype was found a few times. V and J are TRBV5-1 and TRBJ1-2; the match to TRBD1 covers 12 bases. The V gene end was trimmed by 4 bases and the J gene end by 5 bases; junction bases not matched to a gene: 12. Germline CDR1 reads SGHRS; CDR2 reads YFSETQ. The CDR3 is 17 residues long. The CDR3 here is CASSPNSGTGGRYGYTF. The CDR3 nucleotides are TGCGCCAGCAGCCCTAACTCCGGGACAGGGGGCCGTTATGGCTACACCTTC.

The rearrangement uses TRBV16 and TRBJ1-2; a possible D gene is TRBD1 (5 bases). V lost 3 bases and J lost 3, with 11 bases in between. The CDR3 contains 14 residues. Germline CDR1 reads KGHSY; CDR2 reads FQNENV. CDR3 region: CASSHGGGDYGYTF. The CDR3 DNA is TGTGCCAGCAGCCATGGTGGGGGTGACTATGGCTACACCTTC. The full variable domain, with the rest looked up from reference TRBV16 and TRBJ1-2, is GEEVAQTPKHLVRGEGQKAKLYCAPIKGHSYVFWYQQVLKNEFKFLISFQNENVFDETGMPKERFSAKCLPNSPCSLEIQATKLEDSAVYFCASSHGGGDYGYTFGSGTRLTVV.

As to this clonotype: A much larger clone sits a single nucleotide away, making a read error possible. This chain links TRBV2 with TRBJ2-3, with a weak D call TRBD2 (5 bases). The germline gives CDR1 SNHLY, CDR2 FYNNEI. CDR3 length: 15 amino acids. V shed 6 bases and J shed 0 bases, with 13 bases lying between them. The CDR3 region is CASSRAGISTDTQYF. The CDR3 bases are TGTGCCAGCAGCCGAGCCGGGATAAGCACAGATACGCAGTATTTT.

In its sample, this clonotype was seen many times. The chain uses TRBV6-1 and TRBJ2-1; no clear D. Per the germline V gene, CDR1 is MNHNS and CDR2 is SASEGT. V was shortened by 3 bases and J by 4 bases, with 13 bases between the two germline ends. CDR3 size: 15 residues. The CDR3 nucleotides read TGTGCCAGCAGTGAGGTTGCGGATACTTACAATGAGCAGTTCTTC. Amino acids: CASSEVADTYNEQFF.

The chain recombines TRBV5-1 with TRBJ1-2; D remains ambiguous. CDR1 and CDR2 from the germline V gene are SGHRS and YFSETQ. The CDR3 sequence is 13 residues long. The germline V and J ends were trimmed by 0 bases and 8 bases, with 11 bases remaining between them. CDR3 region: CASSLDPNGGYTF. The CDR3 nucleotides are TGCGCCAGCAGCTTGGACCCCAACGGAGGCTACACCTTC.

Turning to this clonotype: A much more abundant neighbour one base away suggests this may be a read error. The chain uses TRBV4-1 and TRBJ1-6; possibly TRBD1 for D (6 bases). CDR3 length: 16 residues. Germline CDR1 MGHRA, CDR2 YSYEKL. In DNA form, the CDR3 reads TGCGGCAGCAGCCAAGACCAGGGGCGGCCGAATTCACCCCTCCACTTT. It specifies CGSSQDQGRPNSPLHF.

This clonotype was detected many times. This chain links TRBV5-1 with TRBJ2-3; 9 nucleotides line up with TRBD2. The CDR3 covers 16 residues. Germline CDR1 SGHRS, CDR2 YFSETQ. The V gene end was trimmed by 0 bases and the J gene end by 6 bases; junction bases not matched to a gene: 8. The CDR3 loop reads CASSLDAAGGLDTQYF. In DNA form, the CDR3 reads TGCGCCAGCAGCTTGGATGCGGCGGGGGGGTTGGATACGCAGTATTTT.

As to this clonotype: This may arise from a read error, as a much more abundant clone is one base away. The rearrangement uses TRBV5-1 and TRBJ1-4, with 11 bases that match TRBD1. CDR3 length: 15 amino acids. Germline V gives CDR1 SGHRS, CDR2 YFSETQ. V lost 4 bases and J lost 7; bases outside the gene matches: 6. The CDR3 nucleotides are TGCGCCAGCAGCGGTGGACAGGGGGCTTCTGAAAAACTGTTTTTT. This encodes CASSGGQGASEKLFF.

This clonotype was seen only a few times. The V and J genes are TRBV20-1 and TRBJ2-4; TRBD2 aligns across 10 bases. Germline V gives CDR1 DFQATT, CDR2 SNEGSKA (reference sequence). V gave up 0 bases and J gave up 6 bases; unmatched junction bases: 5. The CDR3 covers 15 residues. CDR3 nucleotide sequence: TGCAGTGCTAGAGATAGCGGGGGGCCGAGAAACATTCAGTACTTC. It codes for CSARDSGGPRNIQYF.

Only a few counts were recorded for this clonotype. One junction end disagrees with the germline gene, perhaps due to a read error. This sequence joins TRBV20-1 and TRBJ1-2; a possible D gene is TRBD1 (6 bases). The CDR3 has 13 amino acids. Germline CDR1 DFQATT, CDR2 SNEGSKA (reference sequence). CDR3 protein: CSASHRAGYGYTF. CDR3 in DNA: TGCAGCGCTAGTCACAGGGCAGGCTATGGCTACACCTTC.

This clonotype was observed many times. The chain is built from TRBV7-3 and TRBJ2-1; TRBD2 agrees at 9 bases. The CDR3 is 15 residues long. Trimming cost V 4 bases and J 7 bases; bases outside gene matches: 8. Per the germline V gene, CDR1 is SGHTA and CDR2 is FQGTGA. CDR3 region: CASSSRGLASNEQFF. The CDR3 region has the DNA TGTGCCAGCAGCTCGCGGGGACTAGCTTCGAATGAGCAGTTCTTC. The complete variable domain, with remaining parts taken from reference TRBV7-3 and TRBJ2-1, reads GAGVSQTPSNKVTEKGKYVELRCDPISGHTALYWYRQSLGQGPEFLIYFQGTGAADDSGLPNDRFFAVRPEGSVSTLKIQRTERGDSAVYLCASSSRGLASNEQFFGPGTRLTVL.

The rearrangement uses TRBV4-1 and TRBJ1-4, with 12 bases that match TRBD1. The V gene end was trimmed by 3 bases and the J gene end by 7 bases; junction bases not matched to a gene: 6. The CDR3 spans 16 residues. Germline CDR1 and CDR2: MGHRA and YSYEKL. The CDR3 protein is CASSQYGTGGREKLFF. In DNA form, the CDR3 reads TGCGCCAGCAGCCAGTACGGGACAGGGGGCCGTGAAAAACTGTTTTTT.

This clonotype turned up a few times. The gene calls are TRBV12-3 or TRBV12-4 and TRBJ1-5; D is unclear. The length of the CDR3 is 14 residues. Trimming stripped 3 bases from V and 2 bases from J, with 8 bases between. In DNA, the CDR3 is TGTGCCAGCAGTTTTGTGATGGGCAATCAGCCCCAGCATTTT. Amino acids: CASSFVMGNQPQHF.

This clonotype has a count of ten or more. V is TRBV9 and J is TRBJ2-3, with D perhaps assigned TRBD1 or TRBD2 (5 bases each). The CDR3 runs to 14 residues. V lost 4 bases to trimming and J lost 8 bases, with 17 bases between them. Germline V gene data show CDR1 as SGDLS and CDR2 as YYNGEE. CDR3 nucleotides: TGTGCCAGCAGCCCAGACAGCGGCACGGGTACGCAGTATTTT. This translates into CASSPDSGTGTQYF. Full variable domain (missing parts from reference TRBV9 and TRBJ2-3): DSGVTQTPKHLITATGQRVTLRCSPRSGDLSVYWYQQSLDQGLQFLIQYYNGEERAKGNILERFSAQQFPDLHSELNLSSLELGDSALYFCASSPDSGTGTQYFGPGTRLTVL.